The source of this TCR beta chain is a study of vaccination and CD4 T cells after COVID-19. Study-level information: In the convalescent cohort, there were six males and four females, two of them Hispanic. Each of a few convalescent patients provided samples at day 14 and again at days 161 to 241 post-vaccination. Study-wide findings and caveats: Analysis covered relatively few convalescent patients and lacked any early post-infection timepoints.

TCRdb redid the calling of the PCR reads with MiXCR, one entry per CDR3 protein. Of 35,000 to 45,000 distinct CDR3 sequences detected, approximately 40% appear once; the ten largest clones hold 5.8%. Indicated time point: late sampling 161 to 241 days after vaccination in a few convalescent patients. PCR-confirmed positives ranged from March to December 2020, preceding US Alpha, Beta and Delta variants. Notes on this clonotype: What it binds is unknown.

V lost 5 bases, J lost 7 bases, and 5 bases stayed unmatched. This CDR3 is 13 amino acids long. CDR1 is MDHEN and CDR2 is SYDVKM in the germline V gene. This TCR derives from a human donor who had recovered from COVID-19. This chain connects TRBV28 to TRBJ1-5; 7 bases match TRBD1. The specimen was CD4+ T cells from blood, collected about 7 months after SARS-CoV-2 vaccination. The CDR3 DNA follows: TGTGCCAGCAGTAGGGGGCCTCGCCAGCCCCAGCATTTT. The encoded protein is CASSRGPRQPQHF.